This entry is about one TCR beta chain. TCRdb's copy holds only in-frame clones and misses some; the assay was immunoSEQ multiplex PCR. This table has more than 15,000 clones, approximately 83% appearing once. These data come from a study of technical replicates of blood from a handful of donors. The V gene's germline CDR1 is SQVTM and CDR2 ANQGSEA. This CDR3 region has 13 residues. The germline V and J ends were trimmed by 4 bases and 6 bases, with 16 bases remaining between them. This receptor was obtained from a human donor in good health. Some clones in this sample may be carry-over from other donors' samples. Sequencing used PBMCs. The gene calls are TRBV29-1 and TRBJ2-7, with D perhaps matching TRBD1 (5 bases). CDR3 bases: TGCAGCGTTGTTATAGGGGTGCGGTGCGAGCAGTACTTC. Its translation is CSVVIGVRCEQYF.